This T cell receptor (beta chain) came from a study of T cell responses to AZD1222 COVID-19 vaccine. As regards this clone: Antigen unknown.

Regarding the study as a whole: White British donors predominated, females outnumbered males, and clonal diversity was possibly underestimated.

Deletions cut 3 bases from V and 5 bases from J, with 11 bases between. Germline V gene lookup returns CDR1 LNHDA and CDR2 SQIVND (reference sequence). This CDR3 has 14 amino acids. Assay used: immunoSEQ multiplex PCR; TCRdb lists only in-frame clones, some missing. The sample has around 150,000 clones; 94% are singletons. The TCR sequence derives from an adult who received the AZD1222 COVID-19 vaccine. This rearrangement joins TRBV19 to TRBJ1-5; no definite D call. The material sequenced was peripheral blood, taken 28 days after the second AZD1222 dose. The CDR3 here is CASSILGSDQPQHF. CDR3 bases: TGTGCCAGTAGTATTTTAGGGTCGGATCAGCCCCAGCATTTT.